This entry is about one T cell receptor beta chain. The CDR3 covers 16 residues. Trimming at V came to 6 bases and at J to 5 bases, leaving 11 bases not matched to a gene. The germline CDR1 and CDR2 sequences are KGHDR and SFDVKD. This record comes from a study of T cells in Graves' hyperthyroidism and ophthalmopathy. TCR beta CDR3 region amplification was performed from RNA transcripts. Carried out on the TCR CDR3, a first-round RT-PCR used the HTBI primer set. TCRdb passed the multiplex PCR reads through MiXCR, listing each CDR3 protein once. Among fewer than 700,000 distinct CDR3 sequences listed, around 15% were seen once.

The origin of this receptor is a woman aged 30 to 39 with Graves' hyperthyroidism. The chain recombines TRBV24-1 with TRBJ2-2; 7 positions agree with TRBD1. The sequenced sample consisted of blood. CDR3 in DNA: TGTGCCACCAGTACCCGACAGGGCTATGGTACCGGGGAGCTGTTTTTT. Translation: CATSTRQGYGTGELFF.